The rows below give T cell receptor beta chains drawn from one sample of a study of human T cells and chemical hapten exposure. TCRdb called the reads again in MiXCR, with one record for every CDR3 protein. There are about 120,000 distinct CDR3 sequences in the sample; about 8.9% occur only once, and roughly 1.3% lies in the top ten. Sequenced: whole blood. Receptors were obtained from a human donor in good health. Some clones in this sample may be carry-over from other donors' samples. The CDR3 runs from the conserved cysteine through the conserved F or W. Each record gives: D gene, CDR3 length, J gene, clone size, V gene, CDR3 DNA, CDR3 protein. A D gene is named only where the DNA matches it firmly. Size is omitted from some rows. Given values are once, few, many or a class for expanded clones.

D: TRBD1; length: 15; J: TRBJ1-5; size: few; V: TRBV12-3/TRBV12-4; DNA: TGTGCCAGCAGTCGGGACAGTTATAGCAATCAGCCCCAGCATTTT; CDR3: CASSRDSYSNQPQHF
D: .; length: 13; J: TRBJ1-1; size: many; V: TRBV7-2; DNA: TGTGCCAGCAGCTTAGATTGGGGGACTGAAGCTTTCTTT; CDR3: CASSLDWGTEAFF
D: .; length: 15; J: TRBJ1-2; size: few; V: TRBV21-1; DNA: TGTGCCAGCAGTTCGGACAGGGGAAAAAACTATGGCTACACCTTC; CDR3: CASSSDRGKNYGYTF
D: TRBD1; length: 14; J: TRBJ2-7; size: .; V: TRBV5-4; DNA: TGTGCCAGCACCGGGGGACAGGGACGGGAAGAGCAGTACTTC; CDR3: CASTGGQGREEQYF
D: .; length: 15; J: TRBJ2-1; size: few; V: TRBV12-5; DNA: TGTGCTAGTGGTCCAGACACCAATAGTCACAATGAGCAGTTCTTC; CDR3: CASGPDTNSHNEQFF
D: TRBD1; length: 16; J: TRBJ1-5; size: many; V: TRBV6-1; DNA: TGTGCCAGCAGTGAACGGGACAGGGGGTTTGGAGAGCCCCAGCATTTT; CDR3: CASSERDRGFGEPQHF
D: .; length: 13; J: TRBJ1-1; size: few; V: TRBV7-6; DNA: TGTGCCAGCAGCAGAACAGAAGACACTGAAGCTTTCTTT; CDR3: CASSRTEDTEAFF
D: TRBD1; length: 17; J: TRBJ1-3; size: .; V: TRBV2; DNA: TGTGCCAGCAGGGGTACGGGACAGGGGAGCTCTGGAAACACCATATATTTT; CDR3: CASRGTGQGSSGNTIYF
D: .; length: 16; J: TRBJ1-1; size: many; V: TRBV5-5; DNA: TGTGCCAGCAGCTTGGGTGAAGGACGATCGAACACTGAAGCTTTCTTT; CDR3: CASSLGEGRSNTEAFF
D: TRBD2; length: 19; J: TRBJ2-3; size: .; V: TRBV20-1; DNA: TGCAGTGCTCTCCGGACCGGGACTAGCGGGAGGAGGAGCACAGATACGCAGTATTTT; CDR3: CSALRTGTSGRRSTDTQYF
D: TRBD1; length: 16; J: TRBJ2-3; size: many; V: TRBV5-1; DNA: TGCGCCAGCAGCTTGGAGGGACAGGGGATTGCAGATACGCAGTATTTT; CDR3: CASSLEGQGIADTQYF
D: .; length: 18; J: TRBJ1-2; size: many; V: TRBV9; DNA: TGTGCCAGCACCCGGGGAGGGGATAGTAGTATTGGGATGTATGGCTACACCTTC; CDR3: CASTRGGDSSIGMYGYTF
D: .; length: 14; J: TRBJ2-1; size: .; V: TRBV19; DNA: TGTGCCAGTAGGCCGACAGGACCCTACAATGAGCAGTTCTTC; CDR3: CASRPTGPYNEQFF
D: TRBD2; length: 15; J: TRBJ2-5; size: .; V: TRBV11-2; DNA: TGTGCCAGCAGCTTAGAGGGGACTAGCCAAGAGACCCAGTACTTC; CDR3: CASSLEGTSQETQYF
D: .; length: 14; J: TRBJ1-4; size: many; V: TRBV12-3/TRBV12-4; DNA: TGTGCCAGCAGTTATGCGGGGAAGAATGAAAAACTGTTTTTT; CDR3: CASSYAGKNEKLFF
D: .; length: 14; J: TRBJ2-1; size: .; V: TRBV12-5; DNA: TGTGCTAGTGGTCCCCCTTCGGGGGGCGATGAGCAGTTCTTC; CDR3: CASGPPSGGDEQFF
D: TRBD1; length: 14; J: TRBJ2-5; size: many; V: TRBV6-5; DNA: TGTGCCAGCAGTTATGGACAGGTCAGAGAGACCCAGTACTTC; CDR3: CASSYGQVRETQYF
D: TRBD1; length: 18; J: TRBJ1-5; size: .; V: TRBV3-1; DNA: TGTGCCAGCAGCCAAGATTACCCCGGGACAGATAGCAATCAGCCCCAGCATTTT; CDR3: CASSQDYPGTDSNQPQHF
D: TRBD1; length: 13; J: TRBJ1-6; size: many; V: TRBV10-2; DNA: TGCGCCAGCAGGGACAGGGAAGATTCACCCCTCCACTTT; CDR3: CASRDREDSPLHF
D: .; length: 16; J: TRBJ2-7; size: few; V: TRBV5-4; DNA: TGTGCCAGCAGCGTCAGATCCGGGACACAGACCTACGAGCAGTACTTC; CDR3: CASSVRSGTQTYEQYF
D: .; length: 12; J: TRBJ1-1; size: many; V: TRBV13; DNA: TGTGCCAGCAGCCCCACCTCAGTTGAAGCTTTCTTT; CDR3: CASSPTSVEAFF
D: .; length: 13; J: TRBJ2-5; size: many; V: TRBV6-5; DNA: TGTGCCAGCAGTTACGCAGGGCAAGAGACCCAGTACTTC; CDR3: CASSYAGQETQYF
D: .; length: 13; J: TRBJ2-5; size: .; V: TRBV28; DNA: TGTGCCAGCAGTGCCCTCCCTGATGAGACCCAGTACTTC; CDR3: CASSALPDETQYF
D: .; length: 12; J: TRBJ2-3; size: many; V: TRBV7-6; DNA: TGTGCCAGCAGCTTACGGGAGGATACGCAGTATTTT; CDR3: CASSLREDTQYF
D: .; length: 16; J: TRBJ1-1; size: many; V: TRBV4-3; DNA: TGCGCCAGCAGCCAAGATGGGGGGCCAGAGAACACTGAAGCTTTCTTT; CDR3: CASSQDGGPENTEAFF
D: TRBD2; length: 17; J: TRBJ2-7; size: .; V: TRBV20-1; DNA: TGCAGTGCTCTCTCCGGGACTAGCGGGGGGCTTTCCTACGAGCAGTACTTC; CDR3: CSALSGTSGGLSYEQYF
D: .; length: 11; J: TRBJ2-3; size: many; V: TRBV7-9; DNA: TGTGCCAGCAGCCCCCTGAATACGCAGTATTTT; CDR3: CASSPLNTQYF
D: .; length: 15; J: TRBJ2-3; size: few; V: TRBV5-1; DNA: TGCGCCAGCGGATCATGGGCGACACCGCCAGATACGCAGTATTTT; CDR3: CASGSWATPPDTQYF
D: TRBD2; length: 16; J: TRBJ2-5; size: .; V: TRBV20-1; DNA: TGCAGTGCTATCCCCATCCCCAGGGAGGGCCAAGAGACCCAGTACTTC; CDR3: CSAIPIPREGQETQYF
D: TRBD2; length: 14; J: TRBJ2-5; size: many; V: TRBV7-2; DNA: TGTGCCAGCAGCCGCGGGGGGGCGATGGAGACCCAGTACTTC; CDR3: CASSRGGAMETQYF